This T cell receptor (delta chain) emerged from a study of gamma-delta T cells after stem cell transplantation. This CDR3 contains 14 residues. Trimming took 4 bases from V and 4 from J, leaving 12 bases between them. From germline, CDR1 is GEAIGNYY and CDR2 EKD. TCRdb redid clone calling on the RT-PCR reads using CATT. The data contain some 13,000 delta-chain clones, approximately 31% of them singletons. By its share, this clone is medium-sized. Sequenced: gamma-delta T cells. This chain joins TRDV2 and TRDJ2, with D perhaps matching TRDD3 (6 bases). The sequence derives from a human donor. It is not recorded whose cells these are; they may come from a transplant donor. The DNA of the CDR3 is TGTGCCTGTGATTTACTGGGATCGACAGCACAACTCTTCTTT. Its translation: CACDLLGSTAQLFF.